This T cell receptor (beta chain) was identified during a study of T cell responses to AZD1222 COVID-19 vaccine. Points from the study as a whole: Donor demographics were predominantly white British with a female majority; clonal diversity may be underestimated.

Produced via immunoSEQ multiplex PCR; TCRdb's table is partial and in-frame only. The data contain 200,000 to 250,000 clones, 90% to 95% of them singletons. In regard to this clone: Its target is unknown.

The CDR3 is 17 residues long. V lost 5 bases, J lost 3 bases, and 23 bases lay in between. From germline, CDR1 is MDHEN and CDR2 SYDVKM. The sample was peripheral blood, taken 28 days after the second dose of the MenACWY control vaccine. The sequence was collected from an adult who received the MenACWY meningococcal vaccine as a control. J is TRBJ2-7 and V is TRBV28; D assignment may be TRBD1 or TRBD2 (5 bases each). The CDR3 sequence: CASSPTVEGTGIYEQYF. CDR3 in DNA: TGTGCCAGCAGTCCGACCGTCGAAGGGACGGGTATCTACGAGCAGTACTTC.